These T cell receptor beta chains were read from a single sample in a study of cytomegalovirus exposure and HLA in healthy donors. Sequencing used immunoSEQ multiplex PCR; TCRdb keeps in-frame clones, though not all of them. The sample lists under 90,000 clones; about 80% were seen once. The sequenced sample consisted of PBMCs. Receptor source: a man in his forties or fifties in good health and CMV-seropositive. Both conserved end residues are part of each CDR3. D genes are given only for firm matches. For some rows the clone size is stated as once, few or many, or as a class when expanded; others skip it.

size | J | V | D | DNA | CDR3
- | TRBJ2-7 | TRBV7-6 | TRBD2 | TGTGCCAGCAGCTCCGGGACTAGCGGGGCCTACGAGCAGTACTTC | CASSSGTSGAYEQYF
- | TRBJ2-1 | TRBV7-3 | TRBD2 | TGTGCCAGCAGCCCGTCCAGCGGGAACAACAATGAGCAGTTCTTC | CASSPSSGNNNEQFF
once | TRBJ2-3 | TRBV7-2 | - | TGTGCCAGCAACCCCTTGCGGGGCACAGATACGCAGTATTTT | CASNPLRGTDTQYF
- | TRBJ2-5 | TRBV7-2 | TRBD2 | TGTGCCAGCAGTACTAGCGGGTCTGAGACCCAGTACTTC | CASSTSGSETQYF
- | TRBJ1-5 | TRBV10-3 | - | TGTGCCATCAGTGCGGGGGGGGCTGGAGTCAATCAGCCCCAGCATTTT | CAISAGGAGVNQPQHF
- | TRBJ1-4 | TRBV19 | - | TGTGCCAGTAGACATCCGACAACTAATGAAAAACTGTTTTTT | CASRHPTTNEKLFF
- | TRBJ2-5 | TRBV6-1 | - | TGTGCCAGCAGTTGGGGCTGGGCCCAAGAGACCCAGTACTTC | CASSWGWAQETQYF
- | TRBJ1-1 | TRBV29-1 | - | TGCAGCGTTGAGGTCAACGGAGCCGAAGCTTTCTTT | CSVEVNGAEAFF
once | TRBJ2-7 | TRBV19 | - | TGTGCCAGTAGTCCCGGCCTAGTATACGAGCAGTACTTC | CASSPGLVYEQYF
- | TRBJ1-2 | TRBV2 | - | TGTGCCAGCAGTCTAGAGGGCTTCTATGGCTACACCTTC | CASSLEGFYGYTF
- | TRBJ2-3 | TRBV5-1 | TRBD2 | TGCGCCAGCCGACTAGCGGGAGAACGAGATACGCAGTATTTT | CASRLAGERDTQYF
- | TRBJ2-7 | TRBV7-9 | - | TGTGCCAGCAGCCCAGGGGCTAGCCTAATTGCCTACGAGCAGTACTTC | CASSPGASLIAYEQYF
- | TRBJ2-7 | TRBV14 | TRBD2 | TGTGCCAGCAGCCAAGACGGGGGGTGGTCCTACGAGCAGTACTTC | CASSQDGGWSYEQYF
- | TRBJ1-1 | TRBV7-9 | - | TGTGCCAGCAGCTTCCAGGACAGTGAAGCTTTCTTT | CASSFQDSEAFF
- | TRBJ1-1 | TRBV19 | - | TGTGCCAGTAGTATAGTTAAAGGGCTGGGGAGCACTGAAGCTTTCTTT | CASSIVKGLGSTEAFF
- | TRBJ2-1 | TRBV27 | TRBD1 | TGTGCCAGCAGTCAAGCCCACCGGGACAGGGCCTACAATGAGCAGTTCTTC | CASSQAHRDRAYNEQFF
- | TRBJ2-5 | TRBV15 | - | TGTGCCACCAGCAGCCAGCAAGAGACCCAGTACTTC | CATSSQQETQYF
- | TRBJ2-7 | TRBV5-1 | TRBD1 | TGCGCCAGCAGCTTGGGGGGACAGTACGAGCAGTACTTC | CASSLGGQYEQYF
- | TRBJ1-3 | TRBV25-1 | - | TGTGCCAGCAGTGAACCCCAGGGGATCCCACTCTCTGGAAACACCATATATTTT | CASSEPQGIPLSGNTIYF
- | TRBJ2-7 | TRBV6-5 | - | TGTGCCAGCAGTTACTCGGGCGAGCGGCAATACGAGCAGTACTTC | CASSYSGERQYEQYF
few | TRBJ2-1 | TRBV4-1 | TRBD1 | TGCGCCAGCAGCCGTGGGACAGGGGGCTTTAATGAGCAGTTCTTC | CASSRGTGGFNEQFF
- | TRBJ2-1 | TRBV15 | TRBD2 | TGTGCCACCAGACCGTCCGGGACTAGCGGCTCCTACAATGAGCAGTTCTTC | CATRPSGTSGSYNEQFF
- | TRBJ2-2 | TRBV11-3 | TRBD2 | TGTGCCAGCAGCCCCACTAGCGGCAACACCGGGGAGCTGTTTTTT | CASSPTSGNTGELFF
few | TRBJ1-2 | TRBV6-1 | TRBD1 | TGTGCCAGCAGTGAACTCCAGACAGGGAGTTATGGCTACACCTTC | CASSELQTGSYGYTF
few | TRBJ2-7 | TRBV19 | TRBD1 | TGTGCCAGTAGTCTGCAGGGGGCCTACGAGCAGTACTTC | CASSLQGAYEQYF
- | TRBJ2-5 | TRBV7-3 | TRBD2 | TGTGCCAGCAGCCCGACTAGCGGGAGGGAAGAGACCCAGTACTTC | CASSPTSGREETQYF
- | TRBJ2-3 | TRBV11-3 | TRBD1 | TGTGCCAGCAGCTCCGGAAAGACAGGGTTTGCAGATACGCAGTATTTT | CASSSGKTGFADTQYF
- | TRBJ2-1 | TRBV5-8 | TRBD2 | TGTGCCAGCAGCTTGGGGCTAGCGGGGAACAATGAGCAGTTCTTC | CASSLGLAGNNEQFF
- | TRBJ2-3 | TRBV25-1 | - | TGTGCCAGCAGTGAATCGAGTGGAGGCTATAGACACACAGATACGCAGTATTTT | CASSESSGGYRHTDTQYF
- | TRBJ1-1 | TRBV5-1 | - | TGCGCCAGCAGCCCAGTCGGGGTTGCCGGCACTGAAGCTTTCTTT | CASSPVGVAGTEAFF
few | TRBJ2-7 | TRBV29-1 | TRBD2 | TGCAGCGTTGACTCTAGCGGGGGATTGTCCTACGAGCAGTACTTC | CSVDSSGGLSYEQYF
once | TRBJ2-7 | TRBV18 | - | TGTGCCAGCTCACCTGAAGGAGGGAATTCCATCTACGAGCAGTACTTC | CASSPEGGNSIYEQYF
few | TRBJ2-7 | TRBV30 | - | TGTGCCTGGAGTGTAGGAGCGGGCCCTTACGAGCAGTACTTC | CAWSVGAGPYEQYF
- | TRBJ2-7 | TRBV11-3 | TRBD1 | TGTGCCAGCAGCCGAGACAGGGTAATGGGCAGCTCCTACGAGCAGTACTTC | CASSRDRVMGSSYEQYF
- | TRBJ2-2 | TRBV5-4 | - | TGTGCCAGCAGCTTGGGACTACCCCCGAACACCGGGGAGCTGTTTTTT | CASSLGLPPNTGELFF
- | TRBJ1-2 | TRBV7-9 | - | TGTGCCAGCAGCGGTCCCGGAGTACCGCTCTATGGCTACACCTTC | CASSGPGVPLYGYTF
- | TRBJ2-7 | TRBV18 | TRBD1 | TGTGCCAGCTCACCGATCAACAGGGGTGAGCAGTACTTC | CASSPINRGEQYF
- | TRBJ2-7 | TRBV20-1 | - | TGCAGTGCTAGCGGTTCCTACGAGCAGTACTTC | CSASGSYEQYF
- | TRBJ2-3 | TRBV4-1 | - | TGCGCCAGCAGCCAAGGGTGGGGCCCAGATACGCAGTATTTT | CASSQGWGPDTQYF
- | TRBJ2-7 | TRBV6-5 | TRBD2 | TGTGCCAGCGGACTAGCGGTTACCTACGAGCAGTACTTC | CASGLAVTYEQYF
- | TRBJ1-6 | TRBV5-1 | - | TGCGCCAGCAGCTTGTCAGGGGTAAATTCACCCCTCCACTTT | CASSLSGVNSPLHF
- | TRBJ1-1 | TRBV5-1 | - | TGCGCCAGCAGCTTGGATGGGTCGCAGGGCACTGAAGCTTTCTTT | CASSLDGSQGTEAFF
- | TRBJ2-7 | TRBV4-2 | TRBD2 | TGTGCCAGCAGCGACTCTAGCGGGAGGTACGACGAGCAGTACTTC | CASSDSSGRYDEQYF
- | TRBJ2-5 | TRBV6-4 | TRBD1 | TGTGCCAGGCTTACAGGGGCACTAACCCAAGAGACCCAGTACTTC | CARLTGALTQETQYF
- | TRBJ2-7 | TRBV6-5 | TRBD1 | TGTGCCAGCAGTTACTCGAGGGGGCTCAACGAGCAGTACTTC | CASSYSRGLNEQYF
- | TRBJ1-2 | TRBV6-5 | - | TGTGCCAGCAGTTACTCGAGAGGAGGACCTAACTATGGCTACACCTTC | CASSYSRGGPNYGYTF
- | TRBJ2-1 | TRBV7-2 | - | TGTGCCAGCAGCTACAGGGGGGGGCAGTTCTTC | CASSYRGGQFF
few | TRBJ2-7 | TRBV11-3 | TRBD2 | TGTGCCAGCAGCCCCGGGCCTAGCGGGGCCGTCTACGAGCAGTACTTC | CASSPGPSGAVYEQYF
- | TRBJ1-1 | TRBV6-5 | TRBD1 | TGTGCCAGCAGACTATCACGACAGGGTACTTTGGCTTTCTTT | CASRLSRQGTLAFF
once | TRBJ2-7 | TRBV19 | TRBD1 | TGTGCCAGTAGTACCTTAACAGGGGAGTCCGAGCAGTACTTC | CASSTLTGESEQYF